This TCR beta chain was recovered during a study of tumor-infiltrating lymphocytes in glioblastoma multiforme. Multiple V-beta primers and a C-beta primer amplified TCRB from RNA. TCRB cDNA was made from 0.5 ug total RNA. Using its own MiXCR run on the multiplex PCR reads, TCRdb lists one record per CDR3 protein. The sample yields almost 15,000 distinct CDR3 sequences, 70% to 75% seen once. Study-wide results and limits: Only one glioblastoma patient had TCR and mutation analysis.

This clonotype was counted once. Its target is not known. It is likely a read error, because the conserved phenylalanine at the end of the CDR3 is missing. Per germline, CDR1 MDHEN and CDR2 SYDVKM. This CDR3 is built from 15 residues. The V and J ends lost 5 bases and 2 bases, in that order; junction bases with no gene match: 7. This receptor was identified in a male donor with glioblastoma. Material: brain tumor tissue. The chain carries TRBV28 and TRBJ2-7; TRBD1 matches at 9 bases. The CDR3 protein is CASSPGGTGTYEQYS. The CDR3 DNA reads TGTGCCAGCAGTCCCGGTGGGACAGGGACCTACGAGCAGTACTCC.